Listed here are 24 T cell receptor beta chains from one sample, sequenced in a study of cytomegalovirus exposure and HLA in healthy donors. Use of 60 Vbeta and 13 Jbeta primers characterized the PCR. Assay used: immunoSEQ multiplex PCR; TCRdb lists only in-frame clones, some missing. Its clone listing holds 70,000 to 75,000 clones. The sequencing input was PBMCs. Every receptor here comes from a female donor in good health and CMV-seropositive.

The chain recombines TRBV20-1 with TRBJ2-7; D gene unclear. This CDR3 has 11 residues. The V and J ends lost 6 bases and 6 bases respectively, with 12 bases between them. Looked up from germline, CDR1 is DFQATT and CDR2 is SNEGSKA (reference sequence). CDR3 DNA sequence: TGCAGTGCCCCCTCAGATGGCGAGCAGTACTTC. This translates into CSAPSDGEQYF.

The chain is built from TRBV5-5 and TRBJ2-7; D might be TRBD2 (7 bases). The CDR3 length is 13 residues. Per the germline V gene, CDR1 is SGHKS and CDR2 is YYEKEE (reference sequence). V was shortened by 4 bases and J by 6 bases, with 14 bases between the two germline ends. This CDR3 is CASSLSGEGEQYF. The CDR3 DNA is TGTGCCAGCAGCCTGTCAGGGGAGGGCGAGCAGTACTTC.

V is TRBV18 and J is TRBJ2-6; 7 nucleotides align to TRBD1. There are 16 residues in the CDR3. V was clipped by 3 bases and J by 0 bases; unmatched bases: 2. Germline V gene data show CDR1 as KGHSH and CDR2 as LQKENI. The CDR3 is CASSPGTDSGANVLTF. The CDR3 DNA reads as TGTGCCAGCTCACCCGGGACAGACTCTGGGGCCAACGTCCTGACTTTC.

The J gene is TRBJ2-1, the V gene TRBV5-1, with unresolved D. CDR1 and CDR2 (germline): SGHRS, YFSETQ. Trimming cost V 0 bases and J 6 bases, with 10 bases left between them. This CDR3 has 14 amino acids. CDR3 bases: TGCGCCAGCAGCTTGGACGGTAGTAGCAATGAGCAGTTCTTC. Translating gives CASSLDGSSNEQFF.

This chain joins TRBV9 and TRBJ1-1, with 7 positions matching TRBD1. CDR1 is SGDLS and CDR2 is YYNGEE in the germline V gene. V lost 3 bases, J lost 1 base, and 6 bases stayed unmatched. The CDR3 runs to 15 residues. The CDR3 region is CASSATDRANTEAFF. The CDR3 DNA sequence: TGTGCCAGCAGCGCAACCGACAGGGCGAACACTGAAGCTTTCTTT.

V and J are TRBV19 and TRBJ2-5, with TRBD2 as a possible D gene (6 bases). The germline gives CDR1 LNHDA, CDR2 SQIVND (reference sequence). The CDR3 is made up of 13 amino acids. V lost 5 bases to trimming and J lost 8 bases, with 15 bases between them. This CDR3 reads CASSAGSADTQYF. The CDR3 nucleotides are TGTGCCAGTAGTGCGGGATCTGCGGATACCCAGTACTTC. Variable domain in full (rest from reference TRBV19 and TRBJ2-5): DGGITQSPKYLFRKEGQNVTLSCEQNLNHDAMYWYRQDPGQGLRLIYYSQIVNDFQKGDIAEGYSVSREKKESFPLTVTSAQKNPTAFYLCASSAGSADTQYFGPGTRLLVL.

The rearrangement uses TRBV18 and TRBJ1-4; no clear D. The CDR3 is 13 amino acids. Trimming stripped 5 bases from V and 5 bases from J, with 9 bases between. Germline V gene data show CDR1 as KGHSH and CDR2 as LQKENI. CDR3 region: CASSTYQNEKLFF. The CDR3 nucleotides are TGTGCCAGCTCAACGTACCAGAATGAAAAACTGTTTTTT.

V and J are TRBV11-2 and TRBJ2-3, with 7 bases fitting TRBD1. CDR1 is SGHAT and CDR2 is FQNNGV in the germline V gene. The CDR3 runs 14 residues. V shed 6 bases and J 2 bases; nucleotides not matched to a gene: 5. In DNA, the CDR3 is TGTGCCAGCAGTCCGGACAGGAACACAGATACGCAGTATTTT. Residues: CASSPDRNTDTQYF.

The chain employs TRBV10-2 and TRBJ1-2; TRBD1 aligns across 8 bases. The CDR3 has 13 residues. CDR1 and CDR2 from the germline V gene are WSHSY and SAAADI. V gave up 3 bases and J gave up 4 bases; unmatched junction bases: 1. DNA for the CDR3: TGCGCCAGCAGTGAACAGGGGGTCTATGGCTACACCTTC. Amino acids: CASSEQGVYGYTF.

The gene calls are TRBV7-3 and TRBJ2-1; TRBD1 matches at 9 bases. The V gene's germline CDR1 is SGHTA and CDR2 FQGTGA. Germline trimming cut 3 bases from V and 3 bases from J; bases unmatched to any gene: 3. The CDR3 spans 15 residues. Here the CDR3 DNA reads TGTGCCAGCAGCTTGGGACAGGGCATCTACAATGAGCAGTTCTTC. Its protein product is CASSLGQGIYNEQFF.

The chain links TRBV7-6 to TRBJ1-5; the D is unclear. This CDR3 is built from 15 residues. Germline V CDR1 and CDR2: SGHVS, FNYEAQ. V lost 1 base and J lost 7, with 14 bases in between. Here the CDR3 DNA reads TGTGCCAGCAGCTTAGTTGGAGGGTTCGGCCAGCCCCAGCATTTT. It encodes CASSLVGGFGQPQHF.

V usage is TRBV28 and J usage is TRBJ2-7, with TRBD1 as a possible D gene (6 bases). The CDR3 consists of 14 residues. The V gene lost 1 base and the J gene lost 4 bases, with 11 bases spanning the gap. Germline CDR1 reads MDHEN; CDR2 reads SYDVKM. CDR3 loop: CASSLSQGGYEQYF. CDR3 bases: TGTGCCAGCAGTTTATCACAGGGTGGGTACGAGCAGTACTTC.

The V and J genes are TRBV28 and TRBJ2-3, with 10 bases aligning to TRBD2. J was trimmed by 1 base and V by 2 bases; bases with no gene match: 9. Germline lookup yields CDR1 MDHEN and CDR2 SYDVKM. This CDR3 is built from 18 residues. The DNA of the CDR3 is TGTGCCAGCAGTTTAGCTCTAGCGGGAGTTCTCGGCACAGATACGCAGTATTTT. Amino acid sequence: CASSLALAGVLGTDTQYF.

The rearrangement uses TRBV6-5 and TRBJ2-7; D might be TRBD1 (6 bases). This CDR3 spans 14 amino acids. V was trimmed by 2 bases and J by 3 bases, leaving 11 bases between them. Germline loops: CDR1 MNHEY, CDR2 SVGAGI. The CDR3 reads CASSYLTGFYEQYF. The CDR3 DNA follows: TGTGCCAGCAGTTACCTGACAGGTTTCTACGAGCAGTACTTC.

The chain carries TRBV13 and TRBJ1-1, with TRBD1 matching 7 bases. Germline loops: CDR1 PRHDT, CDR2 FYEKMQ (reference sequence). The CDR3 spans 15 residues. V dropped 2 bases and J dropped 0; count of bases not matched to a gene: 3. In DNA form, the CDR3 reads TGTGCCAGCAGCTTAACAGGGGCTATGAACACTGAAGCTTTCTTT. This encodes CASSLTGAMNTEAFF.

The rearrangement links TRBV15 to TRBJ2-1, with D possibly TRBD2 on 5 matching bases. V lost 3 bases, J lost 9 bases, and 12 bases lay in between. Looked up from germline, CDR1 is LNHNV and CDR2 is YYDKDF (reference sequence). The CDR3 is 13 amino acids. This CDR3 is CATSRPSPSEQFF. The CDR3 nucleotides read TGTGCCACCAGCAGGCCTAGCCCCAGTGAGCAGTTCTTC. Complete variable domain (other parts from reference TRBV15 and TRBJ2-1): DAMVIQNPRYQVTQFGKPVTLSCSQTLNHNVMYWYQQKSSQAPKLLFHYYDKDFNNEADTPDNFQSRRPNTSFCFLDIRSPGLGDTAMYLCATSRPSPSEQFFGPGTRLTVL.

This chain uses TRBV5-1 with TRBJ2-7; tentative D call: TRBD2 (5 bases). Germline assignment: CDR1 SGHRS and CDR2 YFSETQ. The CDR3 runs 14 residues. Trimming left V 5 bases short and J 0 bases short, with 12 bases between. CDR3 bases: TGCGCCAGCAGGCGGGCTGCCGACTCCTACGAGCAGTACTTC. Protein sequence: CASRRAADSYEQYF.

V and J are TRBV4-1 and TRBJ1-1; D may be TRBD1 (6 bases). Trimming took off 2 bases at V and 2 bases at J, with 9 bases between the two ends. CDR3 size: 14 residues. CDR1 is MGHRA, CDR2 YSYEKL, per germline. The CDR3 sequence: CASSQYRENTEAFF. The CDR3 DNA sequence: TGCGCCAGCAGCCAATACAGGGAAAACACTGAAGCTTTCTTT.

This sequence joins TRBV12-5 and TRBJ1-1; D may be TRBD1 (6 bases). The germline V gene has CDR1 LGHNT and CDR2 FRNRAP. The CDR3 length is 14 residues. The V end lost 2 bases, the J end lost 5 bases, and 12 bases lay between the germline ends. The CDR3 DNA follows: TGTGCTAGTGGTTTGCTCAGGGGAGATACTGAAGCTTTCTTT. The encoded protein is CASGLLRGDTEAFF.

The J gene is TRBJ2-2, the V gene TRBV6-5; the D gene is possibly TRBD1 (6 bases). In germline, CDR1 is MNHEY, CDR2 SVGAGI. V gave up 0 bases and J gave up 3 bases, with 11 bases separating them. The CDR3 runs 16 residues. The CDR3 DNA follows: TGTGCCAGCAGTTACTCGGCAGGGGTTTACACCGGGGAGCTGTTTTTT. Amino acids: CASSYSAGVYTGELFF.

J is TRBJ2-7 and V is TRBV2; 9 bases are a match to TRBD1. The V gene's germline CDR1 is SNHLY and CDR2 FYNNEI. There are 12 residues in the CDR3. The V gene end was trimmed by 5 bases and the J gene end by 11 bases; junction bases not matched to a gene: 7. The CDR3 reads CASSRDRDREYF. The CDR3 region has the DNA TGTGCCAGCAGTCGCGACCGGGACAGGGAGTACTTC. Filled out from reference TRBV2 and TRBJ2-7, the complete variable domain reads EPEVTQTPSHQVTQMGQEVILRCVPISNHLYFYWYRQILGQKVEFLVSFYNNEISEKSEIFDDQFSVERPDGSNFTLKIRSTKLEDSAMYFCASSRDRDREYFGPGTRLTVT.

The V call is TRBV28, the J call TRBJ2-1; possibly TRBD2 for D (5 bases). This CDR3 contains 13 residues. The ends were cut back, 4 bases at V and 8 bases at J, with 12 bases in the middle. The germline V gene has CDR1 MDHEN and CDR2 SYDVKM. CDR3 DNA sequence: TGTGCCAGCAGTTCGTCCCAGGACTATGAGCAGTTCTTC. Protein sequence: CASSSSQDYEQFF.

The chain couples TRBV5-4 to TRBJ1-2; 8 bases are shared with TRBD1. CDR1 and CDR2 from the germline V gene are SGHNT and YYREEE (reference sequence). Trimming removed 4 bases from V and 5 bases from J; junction bases left unmatched: 1. CDR3 length equals 12 residues. The chain's CDR3 is CASSGDRYGYTF. The CDR3 DNA sequence: TGTGCCAGCAGCGGGGACAGGTATGGCTACACCTTC.

The chain is built from TRBV7-6 and TRBJ2-2; 8 bases agree with TRBD2. The CDR3 consists of 16 residues. V was clipped by 2 bases and J by 4 bases; unmatched bases: 6. Germline V gives CDR1 SGHVS, CDR2 FNYEAQ. The CDR3 spells CASSLLSGSITGELFF. Here the CDR3 DNA reads TGTGCCAGCAGCTTACTCAGCGGGAGTATCACCGGGGAGCTGTTTTTT.